Listed below are T cell receptor beta chains from one sample, sequenced in a study of post-analysis software for immune sequencing data. TCRdb reprocessed the PCR reads via MiXCR and lists one record per CDR3 protein. The repertoire has 150,000 or so distinct CDR3 sequences, around 36% of them found once; the top ten carry 28%. The sample here was blood, taken after autologous hematopoietic stem cell transplantation. The receptors derive from a girl under 18 with multiple sclerosis. Each CDR3 is given with its conserved first and last residue. Fields, in order: J gene, D gene, clone size, V gene, CDR3 DNA, CDR3 protein. A D gene is named only where the DNA matches it firmly. Clone size is shown for a subset of rows, as once, few, many or a class of expanded clone.

j_gene: TRBJ2-5; d_gene: -; abundance: once; v_gene: TRBV9; CDR3nt: TGTGTCAGCAGCGTAGCTGTGCAGGGCCAAGAGACCCAGTACTTC; CDR3aa: CVSSVAVQGQETQYF
j_gene: TRBJ2-3; d_gene: -; abundance: -; v_gene: TRBV29-1; CDR3nt: TGCAGCGTTGGTAAATTTTCCGTTGACAGTTTCGATACGCAGTATTTT; CDR3aa: CSVGKFSVDSFDTQYF
j_gene: TRBJ2-7; d_gene: -; abundance: -; v_gene: TRBV7-9; CDR3nt: TGTGCCAGCAGCTTTGGGACCTCAACCTACGAGCAGTACTTC; CDR3aa: CASSFGTSTYEQYF
j_gene: TRBJ2-7; d_gene: TRBD1; abundance: few; v_gene: TRBV10-3; CDR3nt: TGTGCCATCAGTAGACAGGGGGCTTCCCTCGAGCAGTACTTC; CDR3aa: CAISRQGASLEQYF
j_gene: TRBJ2-5; d_gene: -; abundance: few; v_gene: TRBV5-1; CDR3nt: TGCGCCAACGTGGGGGACGCGAAGACCCAGTACTTC; CDR3aa: CANVGDAKTQYF
j_gene: TRBJ1-1; d_gene: -; abundance: -; v_gene: TRBV4-1; CDR3nt: TGCGCCAGCAGCCAAGGCAGGGTCCCTGTAGCTTTCTTT; CDR3aa: CASSQGRVPVAFF
j_gene: TRBJ2-5; d_gene: -; abundance: -; v_gene: TRBV12-3/TRBV12-4; CDR3nt: TGTGCCAGCAGTTTAAGGAGGACCCAAGAGACCCAGTACTTC; CDR3aa: CASSLRRTQETQYF
j_gene: TRBJ1-5; d_gene: TRBD1; abundance: -; v_gene: TRBV6-6; CDR3nt: TGTGCCAGCAGCCAGACAGGGATTAGTCAGCCCCAGCATTTT; CDR3aa: CASSQTGISQPQHF
j_gene: TRBJ2-3; d_gene: -; abundance: many; v_gene: TRBV20-1; CDR3nt: TGCAGTGCTGGAGCTAGCACAGATACGCAGTATTTT; CDR3aa: CSAGASTDTQYF
j_gene: TRBJ2-1; d_gene: -; abundance: many; v_gene: TRBV29-1; CDR3nt: TGCAGTGTTAGTGAGAAGCGCGAGCAGTTCTTC; CDR3aa: CSVSEKREQFF
j_gene: TRBJ1-2; d_gene: -; abundance: -; v_gene: TRBV7-6; CDR3nt: TGTGCCAGCAGCCCCGGGTTCGGGGACGGCTACACCTTC; CDR3aa: CASSPGFGDGYTF
j_gene: TRBJ1-2; d_gene: -; abundance: -; v_gene: TRBV6-5; CDR3nt: TGTGCCAGCAGTTACCGGGGGCACTATGGCTACACCTTC; CDR3aa: CASSYRGHYGYTF
j_gene: TRBJ2-1; d_gene: -; abundance: -; v_gene: TRBV15; CDR3nt: TGTGCCACCAGCAGAGATCTGATGACTTACAATGAGCAGTTCTTC; CDR3aa: CATSRDLMTYNEQFF
j_gene: TRBJ2-7; d_gene: -; abundance: few; v_gene: TRBV11-3; CDR3nt: TGTGCCAGCAGCTCCGACGGCTTCTACGAGCAGTACTTC; CDR3aa: CASSSDGFYEQYF
j_gene: TRBJ2-3; d_gene: -; abundance: -; v_gene: TRBV25-1; CDR3nt: TGTGCCAGCAGTTGGCAGGGGACAGATACGCAGTATTTT; CDR3aa: CASSWQGTDTQYF
j_gene: TRBJ2-4; d_gene: -; abundance: few; v_gene: TRBV6-2/TRBV6-3; CDR3nt: TGTGCCAGCAGTTACTCGATGGGAGTAGCCAAAAACATTCAGTACTTC; CDR3aa: CASSYSMGVAKNIQYF
j_gene: TRBJ2-1; d_gene: -; abundance: few; v_gene: TRBV6-5; CDR3nt: TGTGCCAGCAGTCCCTTTAGCGGAACCGTAAACAATGAGCAGTTCTTC; CDR3aa: CASSPFSGTVNNEQFF
j_gene: TRBJ2-4; d_gene: -; abundance: -; v_gene: TRBV28; CDR3nt: TGTGCCAGCAGTCCTGAGGCGGGAAGTGGCGGAAACATTCAGTACTTC; CDR3aa: CASSPEAGSGGNIQYF
j_gene: TRBJ2-7; d_gene: TRBD1; abundance: -; v_gene: TRBV13; CDR3nt: TGTGCCAGCAGCTTAAATCCCCGGACAGGGGGCTACGAGCAGTACTTC; CDR3aa: CASSLNPRTGGYEQYF